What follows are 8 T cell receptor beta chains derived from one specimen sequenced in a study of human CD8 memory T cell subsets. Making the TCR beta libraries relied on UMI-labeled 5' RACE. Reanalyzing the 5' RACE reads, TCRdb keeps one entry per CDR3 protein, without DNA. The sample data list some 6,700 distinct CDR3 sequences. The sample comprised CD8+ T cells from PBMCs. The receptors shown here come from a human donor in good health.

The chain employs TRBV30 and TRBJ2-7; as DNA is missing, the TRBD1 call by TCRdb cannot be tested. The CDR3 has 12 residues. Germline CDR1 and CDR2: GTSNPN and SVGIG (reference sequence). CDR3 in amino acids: CAWTRGPDEQYF.

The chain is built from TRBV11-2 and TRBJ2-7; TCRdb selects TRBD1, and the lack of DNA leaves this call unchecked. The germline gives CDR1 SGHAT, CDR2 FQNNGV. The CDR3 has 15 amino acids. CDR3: CASRHKRGYTNEQYF.

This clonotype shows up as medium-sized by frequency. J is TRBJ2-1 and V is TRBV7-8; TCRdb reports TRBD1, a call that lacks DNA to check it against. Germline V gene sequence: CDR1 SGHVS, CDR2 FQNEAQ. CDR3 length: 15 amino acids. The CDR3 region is CASSPQGSSYNEQFF. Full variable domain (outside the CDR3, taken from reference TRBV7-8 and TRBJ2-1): GAGVSQSPRYKVAKRGQDVALRCDPISGHVSLFWYQQALGQGPEFLTYFQNEAQLDKSGLPSDRFFAERPEGSVSTLKIQRTQQEDSAVYLCASSPQGSSYNEQFFGPGTRLTVL.

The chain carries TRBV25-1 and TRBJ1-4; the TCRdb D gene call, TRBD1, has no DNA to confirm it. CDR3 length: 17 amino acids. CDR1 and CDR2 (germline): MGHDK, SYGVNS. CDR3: CASSPRTGRLANEKLFF.

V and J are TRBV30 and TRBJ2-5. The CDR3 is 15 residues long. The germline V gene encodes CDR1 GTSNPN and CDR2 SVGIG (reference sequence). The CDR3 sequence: CAWSQADKEQETQYF.

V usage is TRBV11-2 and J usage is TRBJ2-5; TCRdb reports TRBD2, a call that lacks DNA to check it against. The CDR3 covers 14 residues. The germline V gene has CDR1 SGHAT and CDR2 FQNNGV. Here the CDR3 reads CASSLSGGEETQYF.

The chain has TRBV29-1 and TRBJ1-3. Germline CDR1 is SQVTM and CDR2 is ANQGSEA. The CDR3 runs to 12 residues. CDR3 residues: CSVEDLGNTIYF.

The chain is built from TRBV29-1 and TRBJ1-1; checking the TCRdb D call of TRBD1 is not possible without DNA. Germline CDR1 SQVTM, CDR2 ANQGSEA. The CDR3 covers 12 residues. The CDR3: CSVDSGQVEAFF.